Sequencing of this T cell receptor (beta chain) was carried out in a study of CD8+CD57+ T cells in acquired aplastic anemia. Study information: Sorted CD4+ and CD8+ cells gave an average of approximately 3 ug of DNA.

Genomic DNA acted as the template from which TCR beta VDJ combination and CDR3 sequence profiling were carried out. TCRdb re-called the reads through MiXCR, storing one row per CDR3 protein. The sample holds some 150,000 distinct CDR3 sequences, 41% seen once. On this clonotype: Its antigen is as yet unknown.

CDR1 and CDR2 from the germline V gene are MNHNS and SASEGT. With 1 base removed from V and 5 bases from J, the gap between germline ends came to 13 bases. The CDR3 covers 15 residues. The study's findings and limits: Some 31 CD8+ CDR3 sequences were shared between patients and controls. Controls and patients did not differ significantly in CD8+ Simpson's diversity.

The sequenced sample was sorted CD4+, CD8+, or CD8+CD57+ T cells (not recorded which) from PBMCs. The TCR sequence derives from a human donor in good health, serving as a control. This chain joins TRBV6-1 and TRBJ2-3; D unresolved. The CDR3 DNA sequence: TGTGCCAGCAGTGAAGTTGACCGGATCAGAGATACGCAGTATTTT. Amino acids: CASSEVDRIRDTQYF.